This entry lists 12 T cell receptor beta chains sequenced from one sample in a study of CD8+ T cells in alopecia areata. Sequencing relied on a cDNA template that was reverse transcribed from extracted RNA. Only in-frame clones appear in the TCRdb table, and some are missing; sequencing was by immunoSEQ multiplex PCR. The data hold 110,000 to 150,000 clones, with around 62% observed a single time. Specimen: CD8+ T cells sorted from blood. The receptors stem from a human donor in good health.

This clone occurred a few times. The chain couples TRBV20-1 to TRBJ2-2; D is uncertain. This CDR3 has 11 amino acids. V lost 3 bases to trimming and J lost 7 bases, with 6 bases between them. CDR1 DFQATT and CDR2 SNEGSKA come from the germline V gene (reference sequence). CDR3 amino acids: CSARSDGELFF. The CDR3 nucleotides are TGCAGTGCTAGGTCGGACGGGGAGCTGTTTTTT.

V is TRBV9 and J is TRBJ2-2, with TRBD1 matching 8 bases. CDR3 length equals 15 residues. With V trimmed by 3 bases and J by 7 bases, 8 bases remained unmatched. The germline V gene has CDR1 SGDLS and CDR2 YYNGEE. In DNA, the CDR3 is TGTGCCAGCAGCGACCGGGACAGGAGGAACGGGGAGCTGTTTTTT. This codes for CASSDRDRRNGELFF.

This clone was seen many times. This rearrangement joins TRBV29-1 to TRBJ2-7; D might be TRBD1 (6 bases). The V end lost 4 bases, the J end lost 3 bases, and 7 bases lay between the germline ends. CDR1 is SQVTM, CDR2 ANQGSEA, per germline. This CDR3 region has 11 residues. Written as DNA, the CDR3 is TGCAGCGTTGGGACAGACTACGAGCAGTACTTC. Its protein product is CSVGTDYEQYF.

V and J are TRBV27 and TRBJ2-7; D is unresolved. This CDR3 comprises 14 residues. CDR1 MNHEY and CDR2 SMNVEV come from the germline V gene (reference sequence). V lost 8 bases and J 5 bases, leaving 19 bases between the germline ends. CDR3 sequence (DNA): TGTGCCAGCGGGTCAGGATGGTCCCCTCACGAGCAGTACTTC. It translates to CASGSGWSPHEQYF.

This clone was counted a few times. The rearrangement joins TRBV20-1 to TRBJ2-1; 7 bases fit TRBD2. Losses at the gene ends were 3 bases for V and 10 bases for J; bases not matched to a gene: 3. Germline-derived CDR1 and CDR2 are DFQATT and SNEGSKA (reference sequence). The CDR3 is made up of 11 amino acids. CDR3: CSASTGLEQFF. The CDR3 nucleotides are TGCAGTGCTAGCACGGGACTAGAGCAGTTCTTC.

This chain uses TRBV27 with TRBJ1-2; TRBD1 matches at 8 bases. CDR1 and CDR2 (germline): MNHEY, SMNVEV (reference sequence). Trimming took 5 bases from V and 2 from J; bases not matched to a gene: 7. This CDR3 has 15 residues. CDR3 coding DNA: TGTGCCAGCAGTGTTACCCGGACAGGGAACTATGGCTACACCTTC. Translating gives CASSVTRTGNYGYTF.

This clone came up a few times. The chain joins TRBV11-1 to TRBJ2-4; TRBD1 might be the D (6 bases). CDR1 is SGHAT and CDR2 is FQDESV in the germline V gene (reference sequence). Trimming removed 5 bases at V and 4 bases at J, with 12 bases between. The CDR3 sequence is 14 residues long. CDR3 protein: CASSPGVGKNIQYF. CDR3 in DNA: TGTGCCAGCAGCCCAGGGGTGGGAAAAAACATTCAGTACTTC.

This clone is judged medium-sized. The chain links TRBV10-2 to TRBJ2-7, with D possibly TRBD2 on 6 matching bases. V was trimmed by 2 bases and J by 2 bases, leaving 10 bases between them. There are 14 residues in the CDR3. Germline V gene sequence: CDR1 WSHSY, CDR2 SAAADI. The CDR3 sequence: CASSERRDPYEQYF. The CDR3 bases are TGCGCCAGCAGTGAGCGGCGGGACCCCTACGAGCAGTACTTC.

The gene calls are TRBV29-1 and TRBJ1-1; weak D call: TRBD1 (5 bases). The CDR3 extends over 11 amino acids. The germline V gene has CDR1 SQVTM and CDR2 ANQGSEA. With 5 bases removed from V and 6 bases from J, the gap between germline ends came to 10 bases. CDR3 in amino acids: CSVSEGAEAFF. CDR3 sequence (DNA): TGCAGCGTTTCGGAAGGGGCTGAAGCTTTCTTT.

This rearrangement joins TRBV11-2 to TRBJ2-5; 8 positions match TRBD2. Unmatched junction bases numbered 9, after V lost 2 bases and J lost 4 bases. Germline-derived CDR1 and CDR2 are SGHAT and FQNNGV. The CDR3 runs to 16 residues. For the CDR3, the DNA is TGTGCCAGCAGCTTACAAAGCGGGGGTTGGGGAGAGACCCAGTACTTC. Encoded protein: CASSLQSGGWGETQYF. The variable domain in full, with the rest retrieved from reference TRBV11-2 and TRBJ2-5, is EAGVAQSPRYKIIEKRQSVAFWCNPISGHATLYWYQQILGQGPKLLIQFQNNGVVDDSQLPKDRFSAERLKGVDSTLKIQPAKLEDSAVYLCASSLQSGGWGETQYFGPGTRLLVL.

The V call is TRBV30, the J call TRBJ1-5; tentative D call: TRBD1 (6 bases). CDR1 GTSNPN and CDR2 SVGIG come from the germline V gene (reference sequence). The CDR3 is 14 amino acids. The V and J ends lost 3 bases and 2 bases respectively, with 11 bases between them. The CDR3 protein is CAWSNRVRNQPQHF. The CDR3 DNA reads TGTGCCTGGAGCAACAGGGTGCGCAATCAGCCCCAGCATTTT.

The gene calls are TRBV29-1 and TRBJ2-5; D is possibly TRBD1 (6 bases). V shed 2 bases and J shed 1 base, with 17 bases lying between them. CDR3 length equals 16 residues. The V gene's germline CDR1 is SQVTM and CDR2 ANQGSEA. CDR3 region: CSVELLQGTIQETQYF. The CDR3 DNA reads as TGCAGCGTTGAACTCCTTCAGGGGACCATCCAAGAGACCCAGTACTTC.